This T cell receptor beta chain comes out of a study of blood T cell repertoires in COVID-19. Germline CDR1 reads SGDLS; CDR2 reads YYNGEE. V lost 3 bases, J lost 4 bases, and 5 bases stayed unmatched. This CDR3 contains 16 residues. As originally analysed: Reference gene primer amplification in the assay estimated nucleated cell counts. The assay was immunoSEQ multiplex PCR, and TCRdb's table has in-frame clones only and misses some. That table supplies the V and J calls and clone size; D and trimming were determined from the DNA. The table lists tens of thousands of clones, around 90% of them singletons, with 2.5% to 3.5% in the top ten.

Material: peripheral blood. The sequence came from a middle-aged man with COVID-19, enrolled during active disease. The chain employs TRBV9 and TRBJ2-2; 11 bases fit TRBD1. CDR3 in DNA: TGTGCCAGCAGCGAACGGACAGGGGGCGGCACCGGGGAGCTGTTTTTT. This sequence encodes CASSERTGGGTGELFF.